This T cell receptor (beta chain) was found in a study of PD-1 blockade in mismatch repair-deficient tumors. Points on this clone: Its antigen remains unknown.

Per germline, CDR1 MNHNS and CDR2 SASEGT. V was pared by 6 bases and J by 3 bases, with 11 bases between. The CDR3 is 13 residues long. Using immunoSEQ multiplex PCR, the repertoire was profiled, and TCRdb retains in-frame clones only, with some absent. Of tens of thousands of clones listed, about 78% were seen once; the top ten hold roughly 5%. Broader study findings: Tumor-resident clones, often undetectable pretreatment in blood, expanded then contracted after pembrolizumab.

The TCR sequence derives from an adult with mismatch repair-deficient cancer. Source: peripheral blood, taken 2 weeks after starting pembrolizumab. The chain carries TRBV6-1 and TRBJ1-1; D ambiguous. The DNA for the CDR3 is TGTGCCAGCAGGAGGTGGGAATACACTGAAGCTTTCTTT. Translated, it gives CASRRWEYTEAFF.